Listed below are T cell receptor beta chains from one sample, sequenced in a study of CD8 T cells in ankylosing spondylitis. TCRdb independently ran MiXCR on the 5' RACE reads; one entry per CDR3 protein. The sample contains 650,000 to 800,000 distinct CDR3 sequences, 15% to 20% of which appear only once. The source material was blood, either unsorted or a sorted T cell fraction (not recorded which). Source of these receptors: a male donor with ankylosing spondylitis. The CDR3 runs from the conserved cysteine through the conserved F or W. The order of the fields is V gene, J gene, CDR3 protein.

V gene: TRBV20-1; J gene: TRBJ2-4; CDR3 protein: CSAPDRGGIQYF
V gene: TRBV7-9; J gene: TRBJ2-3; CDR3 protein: CASSQLSGGLSDTQYF
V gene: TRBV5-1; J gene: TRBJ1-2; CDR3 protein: CASSPERQGRYGYTF
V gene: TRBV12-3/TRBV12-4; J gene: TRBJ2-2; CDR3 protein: CASSFSGVVGELFF
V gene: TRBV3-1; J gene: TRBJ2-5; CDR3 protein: CASSAWAGKETQYF
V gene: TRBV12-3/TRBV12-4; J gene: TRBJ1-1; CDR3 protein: CASSPPYTEAFF
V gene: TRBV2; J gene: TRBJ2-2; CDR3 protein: CASSVQGAVDGELFF
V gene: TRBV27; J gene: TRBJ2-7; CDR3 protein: CASSLMGLAGGEQYF
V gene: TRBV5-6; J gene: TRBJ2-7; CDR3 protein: CASSPRGGLSSYEQYF
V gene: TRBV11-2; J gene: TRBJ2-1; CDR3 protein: CASSLVLSGPYNEQFF
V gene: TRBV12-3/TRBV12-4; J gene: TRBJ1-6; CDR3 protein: CASSLRRINSPLHF
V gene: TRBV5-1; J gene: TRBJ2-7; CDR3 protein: CASSREPYEQYF
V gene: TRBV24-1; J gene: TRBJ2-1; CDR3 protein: CATSPSSPLGYNEQFF
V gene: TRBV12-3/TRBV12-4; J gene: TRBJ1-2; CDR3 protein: CACRAGGYGYTF
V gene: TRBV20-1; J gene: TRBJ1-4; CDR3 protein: CSARATSNEKLFF
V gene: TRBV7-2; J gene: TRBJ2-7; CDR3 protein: CASSLQRVEQYF
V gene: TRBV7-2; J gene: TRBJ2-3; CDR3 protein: CASSLGVAGSADTQYF
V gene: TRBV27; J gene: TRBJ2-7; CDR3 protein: CASSLFPGVYEQYF
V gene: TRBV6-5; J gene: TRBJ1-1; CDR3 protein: CASSYGIVNTEAFF
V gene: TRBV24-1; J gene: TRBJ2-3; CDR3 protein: CATSGLGEREDTDTQYF
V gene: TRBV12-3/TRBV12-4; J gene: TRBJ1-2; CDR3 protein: CASSLTGAAYGYTF
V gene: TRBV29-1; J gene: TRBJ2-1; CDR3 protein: CSVGGTSGPLRGNEQFF
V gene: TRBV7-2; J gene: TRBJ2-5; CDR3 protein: CASSLSGSSQETQYF
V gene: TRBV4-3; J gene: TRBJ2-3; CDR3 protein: CASSQAGLDTQYF
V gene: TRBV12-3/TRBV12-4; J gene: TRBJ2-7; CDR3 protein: CASSLTGGLTYEQYF
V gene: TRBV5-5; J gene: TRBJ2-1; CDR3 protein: CASSLEFEQFF
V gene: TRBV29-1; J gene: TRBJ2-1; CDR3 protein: CSTTTSSNEQFF